The subject of this entry is one T cell receptor beta chain. What it recognizes is unknown. The data were obtained in a study of T cell responses to AZD1222 COVID-19 vaccine. About the study: Pooling covered second doses at about 4 or about 12 weeks. Study results and limitations: Repertoires were collected only later (after the peak T cell response had occurred). Reportedly, close to half of spike-specific TCRs are directed against unmutated variant regions.

Using immunoSEQ multiplex PCR, the repertoire was profiled, and TCRdb retains in-frame clones only, with some absent. The data show about 170,000 clones, with roughly 89% seen just once and 1.5% to 2% held by the top ten. Germline CDR1 SGHNT, CDR2 YYREEE (reference sequence). The CDR3 totals 16 residues. The V end lost 5 bases, the J end lost 0 bases, and 17 bases lay between the germline ends. V and J are TRBV5-4 and TRBJ1-2, with no clear D. The sequenced sample was peripheral blood, obtained on day 0 of AZD1222 vaccination. The TCR originated in an adult in good health. DNA of the CDR3: TGTGCCAGCAGAGCCCCGGGATTCGAGACTAACTATGGCTACACCTTC. It codes for CASRAPGFETNYGYTF. Full variable domain (remainder filled in from reference TRBV5-4 and TRBJ1-2): ETGVTQSPTHLIKTRGQQVTLRCSSQSGHNTVSWYQQALGQGPQFIFQYYREEENGRGNFPPRFSGLQFPNYSSELNVNALELDDSALYLCASRAPGFETNYGYTFGSGTRLTVV.